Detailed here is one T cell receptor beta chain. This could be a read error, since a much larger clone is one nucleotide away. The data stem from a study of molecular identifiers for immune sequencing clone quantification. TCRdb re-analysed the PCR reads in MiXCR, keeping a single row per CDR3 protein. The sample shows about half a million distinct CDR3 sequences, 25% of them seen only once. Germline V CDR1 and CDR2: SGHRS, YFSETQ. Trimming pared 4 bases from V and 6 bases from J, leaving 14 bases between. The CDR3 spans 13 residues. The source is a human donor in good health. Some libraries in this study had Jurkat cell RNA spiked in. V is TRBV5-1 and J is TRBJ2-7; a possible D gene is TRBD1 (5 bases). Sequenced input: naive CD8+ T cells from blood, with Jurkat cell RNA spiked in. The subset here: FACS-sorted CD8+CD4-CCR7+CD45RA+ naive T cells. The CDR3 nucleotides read TGCGCCAGCAGCGATTCCCTTCAGGGCGAGCAGTACTTC. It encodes CASSDSLQGEQYF.